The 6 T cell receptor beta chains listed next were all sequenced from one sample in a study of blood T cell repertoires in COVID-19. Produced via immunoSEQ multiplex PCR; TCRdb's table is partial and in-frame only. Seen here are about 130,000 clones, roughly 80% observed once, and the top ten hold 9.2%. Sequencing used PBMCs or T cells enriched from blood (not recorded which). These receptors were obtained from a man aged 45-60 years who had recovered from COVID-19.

The CDR3 DNA sequence: TGTGCCAGTAGCGACCTAGCGGGGGCCTTCTCCTACAATGAGCAGTTCTTC. It translates to CASSDLAGAFSYNEQFF. The chain couples TRBV19 to TRBJ2-1; 10 nucleotides match TRBD2. Looked up from germline, CDR1 is LNHDA and CDR2 is SQIVND (reference sequence). Unmatched junction bases numbered 8, after V lost 6 bases and J lost 0 bases. CDR3 length: 17 residues.

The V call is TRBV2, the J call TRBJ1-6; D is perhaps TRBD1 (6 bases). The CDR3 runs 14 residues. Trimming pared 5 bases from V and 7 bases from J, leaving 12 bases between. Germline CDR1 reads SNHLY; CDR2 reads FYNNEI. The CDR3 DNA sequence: TGTGCCAGCAGTACAGGGACGAGCAATTCACCCCTCCACTTT. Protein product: CASSTGTSNSPLHF.

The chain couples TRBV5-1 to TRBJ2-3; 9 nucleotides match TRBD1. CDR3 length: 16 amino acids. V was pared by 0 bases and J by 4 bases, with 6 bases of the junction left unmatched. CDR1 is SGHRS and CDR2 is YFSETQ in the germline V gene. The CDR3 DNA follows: TGCGCCAGCAGCTTGGGAGGGGGACAGGGATCAGATACGCAGTATTTT. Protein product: CASSLGGGQGSDTQYF. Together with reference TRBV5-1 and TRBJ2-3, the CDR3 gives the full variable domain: KAGVTQTPRYLIKTRGQQVTLSCSPISGHRSVSWYQQTPGQGLQFLFEYFSETQRNKGNFPGRFSGRQFSNSRSEMNVSTLELGDSALYLCASSLGGGQGSDTQYFGPGTRLTVL.

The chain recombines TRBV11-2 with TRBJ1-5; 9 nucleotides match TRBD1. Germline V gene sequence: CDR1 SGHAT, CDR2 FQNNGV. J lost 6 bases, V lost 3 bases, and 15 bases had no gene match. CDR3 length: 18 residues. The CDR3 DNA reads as TGTGCCAGCAGCTTGATCGTGTCGGCACAGGGGGCAGGTCAGCCCCAGCATTTT. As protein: CASSLIVSAQGAGQPQHF.

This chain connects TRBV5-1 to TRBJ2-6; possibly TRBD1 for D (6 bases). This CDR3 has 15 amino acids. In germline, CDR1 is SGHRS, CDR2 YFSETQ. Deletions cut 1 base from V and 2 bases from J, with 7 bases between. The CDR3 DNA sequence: TGCGCCAGCAGCTTGCGACAGGCTGGGGCCAACGTCCTGACTTTC. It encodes CASSLRQAGANVLTF.

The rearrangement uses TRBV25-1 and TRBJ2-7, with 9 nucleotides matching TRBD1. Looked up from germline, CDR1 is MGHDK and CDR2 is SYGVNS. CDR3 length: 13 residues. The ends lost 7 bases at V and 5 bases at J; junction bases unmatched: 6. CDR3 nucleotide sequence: TGTGCCAGCACCGGGACAGGGTCCCACGAGCAGTACTTC. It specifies CASTGTGSHEQYF.